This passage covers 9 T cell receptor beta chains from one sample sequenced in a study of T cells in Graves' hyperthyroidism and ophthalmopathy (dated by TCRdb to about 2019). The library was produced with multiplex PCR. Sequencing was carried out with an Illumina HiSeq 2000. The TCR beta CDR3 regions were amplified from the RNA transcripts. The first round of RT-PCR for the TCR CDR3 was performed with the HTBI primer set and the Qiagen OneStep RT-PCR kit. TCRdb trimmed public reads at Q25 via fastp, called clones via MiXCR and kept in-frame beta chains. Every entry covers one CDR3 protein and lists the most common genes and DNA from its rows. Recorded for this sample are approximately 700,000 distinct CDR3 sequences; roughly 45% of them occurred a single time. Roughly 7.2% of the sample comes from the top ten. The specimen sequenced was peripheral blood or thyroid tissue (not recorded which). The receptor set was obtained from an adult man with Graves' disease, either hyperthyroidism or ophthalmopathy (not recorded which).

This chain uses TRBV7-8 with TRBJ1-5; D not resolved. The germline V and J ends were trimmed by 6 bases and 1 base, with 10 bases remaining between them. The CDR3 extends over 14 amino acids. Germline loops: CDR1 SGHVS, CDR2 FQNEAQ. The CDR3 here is CASSETRSNQPQHF. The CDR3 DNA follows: TGTGCCAGCAGTGAAACCCGGAGCAATCAGCCCCAGCATTTT.

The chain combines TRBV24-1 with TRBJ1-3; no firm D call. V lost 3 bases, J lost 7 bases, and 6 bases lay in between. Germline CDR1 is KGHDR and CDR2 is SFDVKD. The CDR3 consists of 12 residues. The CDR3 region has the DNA TGTGCCACCAGTGATGGGATGAACACCATATATTTT. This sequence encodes CATSDGMNTIYF.

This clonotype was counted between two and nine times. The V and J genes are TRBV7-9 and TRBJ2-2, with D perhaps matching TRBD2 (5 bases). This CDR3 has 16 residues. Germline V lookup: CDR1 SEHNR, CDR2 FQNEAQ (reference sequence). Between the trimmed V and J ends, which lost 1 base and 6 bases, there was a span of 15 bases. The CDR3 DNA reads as TGTGCCAGCAGCTTAGTTCCAGCGGTCGGACCCGGGGAGCTGTTTTTT. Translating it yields CASSLVPAVGPGELFF.

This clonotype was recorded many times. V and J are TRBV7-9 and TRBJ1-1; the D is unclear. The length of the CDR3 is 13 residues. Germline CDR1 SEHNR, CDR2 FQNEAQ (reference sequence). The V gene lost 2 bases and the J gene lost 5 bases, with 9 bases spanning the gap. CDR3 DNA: TGTGCCAGCAGCTTACCGTCACTAACTGAAGCTTTCTTT. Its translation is CASSLPSLTEAFF.

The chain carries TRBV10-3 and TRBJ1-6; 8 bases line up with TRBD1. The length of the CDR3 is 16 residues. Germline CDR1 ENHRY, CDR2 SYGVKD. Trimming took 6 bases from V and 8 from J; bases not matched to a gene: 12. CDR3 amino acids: CAISRVDRGMDSPLHF. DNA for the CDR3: TGTGCCATCAGCCGAGTTGACAGGGGTATGGATTCACCCCTCCACTTT.

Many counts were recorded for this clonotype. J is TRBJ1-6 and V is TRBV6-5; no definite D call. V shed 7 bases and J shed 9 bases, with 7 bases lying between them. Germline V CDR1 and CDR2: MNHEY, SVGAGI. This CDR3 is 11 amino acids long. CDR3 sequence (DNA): TGTGCCAGCACAGCCGGTTCACCCCTCCACTTT. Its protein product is CASTAGSPLHF.

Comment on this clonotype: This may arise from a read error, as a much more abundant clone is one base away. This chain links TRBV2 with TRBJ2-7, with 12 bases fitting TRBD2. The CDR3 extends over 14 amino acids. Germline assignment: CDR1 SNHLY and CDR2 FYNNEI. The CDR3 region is CASSLLAGGGEQHF. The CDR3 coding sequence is TGTGCCAGCAGCCTACTAGCGGGAGGCGGCGAGCAGCACTTC.

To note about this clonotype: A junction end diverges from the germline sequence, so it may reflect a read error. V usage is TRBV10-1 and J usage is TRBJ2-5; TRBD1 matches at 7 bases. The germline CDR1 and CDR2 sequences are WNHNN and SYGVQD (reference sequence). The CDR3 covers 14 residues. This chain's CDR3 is CAISETGTEETQYF. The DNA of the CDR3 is TGTGCCATCAGCGAAACCGGGACAGAAGAGACCCAGTACTTC.

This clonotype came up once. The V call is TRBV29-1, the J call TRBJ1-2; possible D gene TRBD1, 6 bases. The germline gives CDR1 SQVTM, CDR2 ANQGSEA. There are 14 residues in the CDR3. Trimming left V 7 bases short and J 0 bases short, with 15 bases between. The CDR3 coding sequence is TGCAGCGGAACGAGGGGGAACACTAACTATGGCTACACCTTC. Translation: CSGTRGNTNYGYTF.